A selection of T cell receptor beta chains follows, all from one sample in a study of neoadjuvant nivolumab and ipilimumab in lung cancer. Generated by immunoSEQ multiplex PCR, the TCRdb table keeps only in-frame clones and is missing some. The sample has approximately 26,000 clones; less than 90% are singletons. This specimen was peripheral blood, taken before neoadjuvant nivolumab, alone or with ipilimumab. These receptors came from an adult with non-small cell lung cancer. CDR3s include the opening cysteine and the closing phenylalanine or tryptophan. Each record gives: CDR3 DNA, CDR3 protein, D gene, J gene, V gene, clone size. The D gene is left open where the match is weak. Some rows have no size entry. The others give once, few or many, or a class for an expanded clone.

CDR3nt: TGTGCCAGCAGCCAAGGAGCTATGGGGAACACTGAAGCTTTCTTT
CDR3aa: CASSQGAMGNTEAFF
d_gene: NA
j_gene: TRBJ1-1
v_gene: TRBV7-2
abundance: NA

CDR3nt: TGTGCCAGCAGCTTAAAAAGTTACGAGCAGTACTTC
CDR3aa: CASSLKSYEQYF
d_gene: NA
j_gene: TRBJ2-7
v_gene: TRBV11-1
abundance: NA

CDR3nt: TGTGCCAGCAGTAAGGGGACAGGGGACAGTCAGCCCCAGCATTTT
CDR3aa: CASSKGTGDSQPQHF
d_gene: TRBD1
j_gene: TRBJ1-5
v_gene: TRBV5-8
abundance: NA

CDR3nt: TGCAGTGCTAGTAAAGCTTACGAGCAGTACTTC
CDR3aa: CSASKAYEQYF
d_gene: NA
j_gene: TRBJ2-7
v_gene: TRBV20-1
abundance: NA

CDR3nt: TGTGCCAGTAGGGAGGACAGCTTGAACACTGAAGCTTTCTTT
CDR3aa: CASREDSLNTEAFF
d_gene: NA
j_gene: TRBJ1-1
v_gene: TRBV19
abundance: NA

CDR3nt: TGCACCAGCAGCCAAGTAGAACTAGCGCGGAGCACAGATACGCAGTATTTT
CDR3aa: CTSSQVELARSTDTQYF
d_gene: NA
j_gene: TRBJ2-3
v_gene: TRBV1
abundance: NA

CDR3nt: TGCGCCAGCAGCCAACCCGGTGGGGGTCAGAATTCACCCCTCCACTTT
CDR3aa: CASSQPGGGQNSPLHF
d_gene: NA
j_gene: TRBJ1-6
v_gene: TRBV4-1
abundance: NA

CDR3nt: TGCGCCAGCAGCCAAGCGGTTCAGCCTCCCGGGGAGCTGTTTTTT
CDR3aa: CASSQAVQPPGELFF
d_gene: NA
j_gene: TRBJ2-2
v_gene: TRBV4-1
abundance: few

CDR3nt: TGTGCCATCAGTGAGGCGGGGACCGGCTACACCTTC
CDR3aa: CAISEAGTGYTF
d_gene: NA
j_gene: TRBJ1-2
v_gene: TRBV10-3
abundance: NA

CDR3nt: TGCGCCAGCAGCTTGGACCTGACAGGGTTAGACACCATATATTTT
CDR3aa: CASSLDLTGLDTIYF
d_gene: TRBD1
j_gene: TRBJ1-3
v_gene: TRBV5-1
abundance: once

CDR3nt: TGTGCCAGCAGCTTATTCACTAGCGGGGAAAACGAGCAGTTCTTC
CDR3aa: CASSLFTSGENEQFF
d_gene: TRBD2
j_gene: TRBJ2-1
v_gene: TRBV11-3
abundance: NA

CDR3nt: TGTGCCAGCAGCACGCCGAAGGACTTCTCTGGGGCCAACGTCCTGACTTTC
CDR3aa: CASSTPKDFSGANVLTF
d_gene: NA
j_gene: TRBJ2-6
v_gene: TRBV9
abundance: NA

CDR3nt: TGTGCCAGCAGTGGGACCGGGACAGCACTAATCGGTCTGTTTTTT
CDR3aa: CASSGTGTALIGLFF
d_gene: TRBD1
j_gene: TRBJ1-4
v_gene: TRBV6-1
abundance: NA

CDR3nt: TGCAGCGTTTTAGCGGGGGGATTATACGAGCAGTACTTC
CDR3aa: CSVLAGGLYEQYF
d_gene: TRBD2
j_gene: TRBJ2-7
v_gene: TRBV29-1
abundance: NA

CDR3nt: TGCGCCAGCAGCCAAGAATGGCAGGGGGGCTATGGCTACACCTTC
CDR3aa: CASSQEWQGGYGYTF
d_gene: TRBD1
j_gene: TRBJ1-2
v_gene: TRBV4-3
abundance: NA

CDR3nt: TGTGCCAGCATGGGAGGGGCGGGCAATCAGCCCCAGCATTTT
CDR3aa: CASMGGAGNQPQHF
d_gene: NA
j_gene: TRBJ1-5
v_gene: TRBV2
abundance: once

CDR3nt: TGTGCCAGCAGTTACTCTACCACAGATACGCAGTATTTT
CDR3aa: CASSYSTTDTQYF
d_gene: NA
j_gene: TRBJ2-3
v_gene: TRBV6-5
abundance: NA

CDR3nt: TGTGCCAGTAGTACGGACAGGGGAGATACTGAAGCTTTCTTT
CDR3aa: CASSTDRGDTEAFF
d_gene: TRBD1
j_gene: TRBJ1-1
v_gene: TRBV19
abundance: NA